Shown below are 10 T cell receptor beta chains from a single sample sequenced in a study of cytomegalovirus exposure and HLA in healthy donors. The PCR employed 60 Vbeta primers together with 13 Jbeta primers. Clones were sequenced by immunoSEQ multiplex PCR, and TCRdb holds only the in-frame ones, with some missing. The sample totals around 65,000 clones; its top ten clones hold approximately 16%. The specimen was PBMCs. These receptors all stem from a boy between 10 and 17 years old in good health and CMV-seronegative.

The J gene is TRBJ1-1, the V gene TRBV6-6, with D perhaps TRBD1 (6 bases). The germline gives CDR1 MNHNY, CDR2 SVGAGI (reference sequence). V gave up 4 bases and J gave up 1 base, with 13 bases separating them. CDR3 length: 15 amino acids. The CDR3: CASSFSQGENTEAFF. CDR3 sequence (DNA): TGTGCCAGCAGTTTTTCACAGGGCGAGAACACTGAAGCTTTCTTT.

The gene calls are TRBV27 and TRBJ1-1, with D possibly matching TRBD1 (5 bases). The germline CDR1 and CDR2 sequences are MNHEY and SMNVEV (reference sequence). V was clipped by 4 bases and J by 6 bases, with 6 bases between them. This CDR3 region has 11 residues. The chain's CDR3 is CASSYRSEAFF. The CDR3 coding sequence is TGTGCCAGCAGTTACAGGTCTGAAGCTTTCTTT.

The chain joins TRBV28 to TRBJ1-1, with D perhaps matching TRBD1 (6 bases). The CDR3 covers 18 residues. Deletions cut 7 bases from V and 0 bases from J, with 24 bases between. The germline V gene has CDR1 MDHEN and CDR2 SYDVKM. CDR3 residues: CASISSGGRALLNTEAFF. CDR3 in DNA: TGTGCCAGCATTTCAAGCGGGGGCAGGGCACTACTGAACACTGAAGCTTTCTTT.

This chain uses TRBV6-1 with TRBJ1-2; D gene uncertain. Trimming stripped 0 bases from V and 6 bases from J, with 11 bases between. Germline V gene data show CDR1 as MNHNS and CDR2 as SASEGT. The CDR3 consists of 14 residues. The CDR3 nucleotides read TGTGCCAGCAGTGAAGCGCAAGGGCGGGATGGCTACACCTTC. Protein sequence: CASSEAQGRDGYTF.

Here the CDR3 DNA reads TGTGCCTGGACTCTGGGCTCCAACAATCAGCCCCAGCATTTT. It specifies CAWTLGSNNQPQHF. The chain carries TRBV30 and TRBJ1-5; D is unclear. In germline, CDR1 is GTSNPN, CDR2 SVGIG (reference sequence). Trimming stripped 4 bases from V and 3 bases from J, with 13 bases between. There are 14 residues in the CDR3.

Points on this clone: The sample carries other DNA sequences with the same CDR3. The rearrangement uses TRBV2 and TRBJ2-7; TRBD2 agrees at 8 bases. The CDR3 has 12 amino acids. V lost 6 bases and J lost 3; bases outside the gene matches: 1. Germline values: CDR1 SNHLY, CDR2 FYNNEI. CDR3: CASSSGGYEQYF. CDR3 bases: TGTGCCAGCAGCAGCGGGGGCTACGAGCAGTACTTC.

CDR3 region: CASSQPGGRQPQHF. The CDR3 DNA is TGCGCCAGCAGCCAACCGGGGGGCCGACAGCCCCAGCATTTT. V gene TRBV4-1 combines with J gene TRBJ1-5; D may be TRBD1 (6 bases). This CDR3 contains 14 residues. Germline lookup yields CDR1 MGHRA and CDR2 YSYEKL. The V end lost 2 bases, the J end lost 7 bases, and 12 bases lay between the germline ends.

V is TRBV9 and J is TRBJ2-1; 9 bases match TRBD2. There are 17 residues in the CDR3. The germline V gene encodes CDR1 SGDLS and CDR2 YYNGEE. The J segment lost 0 bases and the V segment lost 2 bases, leaving 6 bases of the junction unmatched. The CDR3 DNA follows: TGTGCCAGCAGCGTGACGCGGGAGGGGGACTCCTACAATGAGCAGTTCTTC. It is translated as CASSVTREGDSYNEQFF.

J is TRBJ2-5 and V is TRBV19, with 7 bases fitting TRBD1. The V gene end was trimmed by 3 bases and the J gene end by 4 bases; junction bases not matched to a gene: 8. This CDR3 has 15 residues. From germline, CDR1 is LNHDA and CDR2 SQIVND (reference sequence). CDR3 amino acids: CASSMRQGEGETQYF. The CDR3 DNA follows: TGTGCCAGTAGTATGAGGCAGGGGGAAGGAGAGACCCAGTACTTC.

The chain recombines TRBV5-1 with TRBJ2-1, with no clear D. The V gene's germline CDR1 is SGHRS and CDR2 YFSETQ. Trimming took off 2 bases at V and 5 bases at J, with 5 bases between the two ends. CDR3 size: 12 residues. This CDR3 reads CASSFADNEQFF. In nucleotides, the CDR3 is TGCGCCAGCAGCTTCGCGGACAATGAGCAGTTCTTC.